This T cell receptor beta chain comes out of a study of blood T cell repertoires in COVID-19. Study-wide background: Specimens from acute and convalescent COVID-19 originated in the United States, Italy and Spain. The analysed material was cDNA or gDNA that came from T cells, B-cell-depleted T cells, or PBMCs.

The authors' processing: Counts of nucleated cells, estimated from reference gene primer amplification, were obtained. The protocol was immunoSEQ multiplex PCR, while the TCRdb copy is restricted to in-frame clones and leaves out a portion. V, J and clone size were drawn from that table, and D and trimming were deduced from the DNA. In the table there are some 670,000 clones, about 90% of which are singletons. There are 15 residues in the CDR3. Germline assignment: CDR1 MGHRA and CDR2 YSYEKL. V was pared by 0 bases and J by 13 bases, with 11 bases of the junction left unmatched. The sample consisted of peripheral blood. This chain uses TRBV4-1 with TRBJ1-4, with 7 bases matching TRBD1. This TCR derives from a young woman with acute or convalescent COVID-19. As DNA, the CDR3 is TGCGCCAGCAGCCAAGATGGGACAGACTTCCTTGGACTGTTTTTT. Encoded protein: CASSQDGTDFLGLFF.